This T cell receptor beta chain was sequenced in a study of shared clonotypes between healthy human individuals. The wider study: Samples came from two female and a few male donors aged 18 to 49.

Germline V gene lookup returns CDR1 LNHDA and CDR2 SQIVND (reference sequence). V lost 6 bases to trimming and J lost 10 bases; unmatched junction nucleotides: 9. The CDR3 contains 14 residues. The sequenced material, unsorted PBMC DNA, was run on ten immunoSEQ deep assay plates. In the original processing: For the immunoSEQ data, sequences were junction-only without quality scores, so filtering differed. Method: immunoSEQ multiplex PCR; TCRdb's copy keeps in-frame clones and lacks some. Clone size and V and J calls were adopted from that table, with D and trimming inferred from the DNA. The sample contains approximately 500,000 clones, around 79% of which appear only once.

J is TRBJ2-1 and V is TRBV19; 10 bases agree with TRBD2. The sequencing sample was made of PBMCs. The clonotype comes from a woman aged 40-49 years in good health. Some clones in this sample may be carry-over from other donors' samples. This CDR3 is CASSPPPAGGEQFF. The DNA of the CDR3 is TGTGCCAGTAGCCCCCCTCCAGCGGGAGGGGAGCAGTTCTTC.